What follows are 25 T cell receptor beta chains derived from one specimen sequenced in a study of T cell repertoires in cytomegalovirus infection. Each CDR3 protein is one row after TCRdb ran MiXCR on the reads. The sample has hundreds of thousands of distinct CDR3 sequences; 15% to 20% are singletons. The material sequenced was PBMCs. All receptors come from a human donor in good health (CMV status not recorded). Some clones in this sample may be carry-over from other donors' samples.

This clonotype came up many times. The chain is built from TRBV7-8 and TRBJ1-1; D is possibly TRBD1 (5 bases). The CDR3 is made up of 15 amino acids. V lost 0 bases and J lost 3, with 11 bases in between. CDR1 and CDR2 (germline): SGHVS, FQNEAQ. This chain's CDR3 is CASSLAAGSYTEAFF. CDR3 nucleotide sequence: TGTGCCAGCAGCTTAGCCGCAGGGAGTTACACTGAAGCTTTCTTT.

This clonotype was detected many times. The V and J genes are TRBV2 and TRBJ2-5, with TRBD1 matching over 8 bases. The V and J ends lost 6 bases and 5 bases, in that order; junction bases with no gene match: 5. Germline-derived CDR1 and CDR2 are SNHLY and FYNNEI. This CDR3 has 13 amino acids. CDR3 sequence reads: CASRETGVETQYF. DNA for the CDR3: TGTGCCAGCAGGGAGACAGGGGTGGAGACCCAGTACTTC.

The chain recombines TRBV5-8 with TRBJ1-5; D gene ambiguous. The CDR3 spans 15 residues. The germline V gene encodes CDR1 SGHTS and CDR2 YDEGEE. Between the trimmed V and J ends, which lost 4 bases and 7 bases, there was a span of 18 bases. The CDR3 bases are TGTGCCAGCAGCCTAGTAGGAGGTTCTAGACAGCCCCAGCATTTT. It codes for CASSLVGGSRQPQHF.

This sequence joins TRBV5-1 and TRBJ2-1, with 7 bases fitting TRBD2. Trimming took 2 bases from V and 7 from J; bases not matched to a gene: 6. The CDR3 is 14 amino acids. In germline, CDR1 is SGHRS, CDR2 YFSETQ. The CDR3 nucleotides read TGCGCCAGCAGCTTAGTCTGGGGGGGGAATGAGCAGTTCTTC. Protein product: CASSLVWGGNEQFF.

This clonotype was counted once. CDR3 in amino acids: CASSPDAPKTQYF. Written as DNA, the CDR3 is TGTGCCAGCTCACCAGACGCCCCCAAGACCCAGTACTTC. The V gene is TRBV18, the J gene TRBJ2-5; D gene unclear. The V gene lost 2 bases and the J gene lost 6 bases, with 10 bases spanning the gap. Germline V gene lookup returns CDR1 KGHSH and CDR2 LQKENI. The CDR3 extends over 13 amino acids.

This clonotype was detected a few times. The chain employs TRBV23-1 and TRBJ2-2; the match to TRBD1 covers 7 bases. TRBV23-1 is flagged as an ORF with uncertain function. The CDR3 loop spans 16 amino acids. With V trimmed by 4 bases and J by 0 bases, 5 bases remained unmatched. The CDR3 DNA reads TGCGCCAGCAGTCCCGGGACAGCGCCGAACACCGGGGAGCTGTTTTTT. This sequence encodes CASSPGTAPNTGELFF.

This clonotype was found a few times. The chain carries TRBV14 and TRBJ2-1; unclear D gene. V was shortened by 1 base and J by 2 bases, with 6 bases between the two germline ends. The CDR3 loop spans 14 amino acids. Per the germline V gene, CDR1 is SGHDN and CDR2 is FVKESK. CDR3 amino acids: CASSQVSAYNEQFF. The CDR3 coding sequence is TGTGCCAGCAGCCAAGTGTCCGCCTACAATGAGCAGTTCTTC.

The DNA of the CDR3 is TGTGCCAGTAGTACCAGGACAGGGAATAGCAATCAGCCCCAGCATTTT. It encodes CASSTRTGNSNQPQHF. The chain combines TRBV19 with TRBJ1-5; 8 positions agree with TRBD1. V shed 4 bases, J shed 0 bases, and the junction held 5 bases outside the gene matches. There are 16 residues in the CDR3. Germline V gives CDR1 LNHDA, CDR2 SQIVND (reference sequence).

This clonotype was counted between two and nine times. The chain combines TRBV2 with TRBJ2-1, with TRBD1 matching over 9 bases. This CDR3 is 17 amino acids long. Germline V gene sequence: CDR1 SNHLY, CDR2 FYNNEI. V lost 7 bases to trimming and J lost 0 bases; unmatched junction nucleotides: 10. The CDR3 sequence: CASTVGTGTLSYNEQFF. CDR3 in DNA: TGTGCCAGCACCGTCGGGACAGGGACCCTCTCCTACAATGAGCAGTTCTTC.

There are a few counts of this clonotype. The genes are TRBV27 and TRBJ1-1, with D tentatively TRBD1 (5 bases). Germline V lookup: CDR1 MNHEY, CDR2 SMNVEV (reference sequence). Trimming took 2 bases from V and 1 from J, leaving 11 bases between them. This CDR3 is 15 amino acids long. The CDR3 region has the DNA TGTGCCAGCAGTTTAGGCCGGGGCAGGAACACTGAAGCTTTCTTT. As protein: CASSLGRGRNTEAFF.

This clonotype appeared many times. The rearrangement joins TRBV7-2 to TRBJ2-5; D is undetermined. The germline CDR1 and CDR2 sequences are SGHTA and FQGNSA. The ends were cut back, 3 bases at V and 4 bases at J, with 15 bases in the middle. The CDR3 runs to 15 residues. CDR3 in amino acids: CASSFESGRRETQYF. The CDR3, as DNA: TGTGCCAGCAGCTTTGAAAGTGGCAGGAGAGAGACCCAGTACTTC.

There are a few counts of this clonotype. The V and J genes are TRBV6-1 and TRBJ2-7, with TRBD1 as a possible D gene (7 bases). V was pared by 2 bases and J by 5 bases, with 16 bases between. This CDR3 contains 15 residues. CDR1 is MNHNS and CDR2 is SASEGT in the germline V gene. CDR3 protein: CASSERQGGLDEQYF. DNA of the CDR3: TGTGCCAGCAGTGAAAGGCAGGGGGGATTGGACGAGCAGTACTTC.

This clonotype has a count of ten or more. The chain is built from TRBV7-9 and TRBJ2-6; D not resolved. Germline V gene sequence: CDR1 SEHNR, CDR2 FQNEAQ (reference sequence). CDR3 length: 19 amino acids. Trimming stripped 5 bases from V and 1 base from J, with 21 bases between. CDR3 residues: CASSRLGQSTSSGANVLTF. The CDR3 bases are TGTGCCAGCAGCCGTCTCGGGCAGTCCACCTCATCTGGGGCCAACGTCCTGACTTTC. The entire variable domain, with the rest obtained from reference TRBV7-9 and TRBJ2-6, is as follows: DTGVSQNPRHKITKRGQNVTFRCDPISEHNRLYWYRQTLGQGPEFLTYFQNEAQLEKSRLLSDRFSAERPKGSFSTLEIQRTEQGDSAMYLCASSRLGQSTSSGANVLTFGAGSRLTVL.

The chain combines TRBV15 with TRBJ2-7; D may be TRBD1 (5 bases). V lost 0 bases and J 2 bases, leaving 8 bases between the germline ends. The CDR3 sequence is 14 residues long. Germline assignment: CDR1 LNHNV and CDR2 YYDKDF (reference sequence). The CDR3 is CATSREAGTYEQYF. The CDR3 DNA sequence: TGTGCCACCAGCAGAGAGGCAGGGACCTACGAGCAGTACTTC. The variable domain in full, completed from reference TRBV15 and TRBJ2-7, reads DAMVIQNPRYQVTQFGKPVTLSCSQTLNHNVMYWYQQKSSQAPKLLFHYYDKDFNNEADTPDNFQSRRPNTSFCFLDIRSPGLGDTAMYLCATSREAGTYEQYFGPGTRLTVT.

This clonotype occurred many times. The chain employs TRBV28 and TRBJ2-7; 7 nucleotides agree with TRBD1. From germline, CDR1 is MDHEN and CDR2 SYDVKM. CDR3 size: 13 residues. Germline trimming cut 5 bases from V and 1 base from J; bases unmatched to any gene: 2. CDR3 loop: CASSGTVSYEQYF. In DNA form, the CDR3 reads TGTGCCAGCAGTGGGACAGTTTCCTACGAGCAGTACTTC. Supplemented by reference TRBV28 and TRBJ2-7, the full variable domain reads DVKVTQSSRYLVKRTGEKVFLECVQDMDHENMFWYRQDPGLGLRLIYFSYDVKMKEKGDIPEGYSVSREKKERFSLILESASTNQTSMYLCASSGTVSYEQYFGPGTRLTVT.

The table lists this clonotype with a few counts. The chain couples TRBV10-3 to TRBJ2-3, with D hard to call. The CDR3 loop spans 14 amino acids. Trimming removed 6 bases at V and 1 base at J, with 11 bases between. Germline assignment: CDR1 ENHRY and CDR2 SYGVKD. In nucleotides, the CDR3 is TGTGCCATCAGAAGTGGGCAGCGCACAGATACGCAGTATTTT. Its protein product is CAIRSGQRTDTQYF.

This clonotype was picked up a small number of times. The chain has TRBV28 and TRBJ1-6; a weak D match, TRBD1 (6 bases). This CDR3 is built from 17 residues. The V end lost 1 base, the J end lost 0 bases, and 10 bases lay between the germline ends. CDR1 is MDHEN and CDR2 is SYDVKM in the germline V gene. The CDR3 DNA reads as TGTGCCAGCAGTTTATACGGACAGAGCTCCTATAATTCACCCCTCCACTTT. Its translation: CASSLYGQSSYNSPLHF.

This clonotype occurred many times. V gene TRBV4-1 combines with J gene TRBJ2-5; 10 nucleotides align to TRBD2. The CDR3 runs to 19 residues. The V segment lost 0 bases and the J segment 2 bases; nucleotides outside the gene matches: 12. The germline V gene encodes CDR1 MGHRA and CDR2 YSYEKL. The CDR3 DNA is TGCGCCAGCAGCCAAGAAGTCAGCGGGGGGGGTCCGTCTCAAGAGACCCAGTACTTC. Translation gives CASSQEVSGGGPSQETQYF.

This chain connects TRBV7-2 to TRBJ1-5; D may be TRBD1 (5 bases). Germline CDR1 is SGHTA and CDR2 is FQGNSA. V lost 2 bases and J lost 3, with 11 bases in between. This CDR3 contains 15 residues. DNA of the CDR3: TGTGCCAGCAGCTTATGGGACGCACCCAATCAGCCCCAGCATTTT. It yields the protein CASSLWDAPNQPQHF.

The sample holds many counts of this clonotype. V gene TRBV11-1 combines with J gene TRBJ2-2; D might be TRBD1 or TRBD2, each matching 6 bases. Trimming removed 6 bases from V and 4 bases from J, with 15 bases in between. The CDR3 extends over 15 amino acids. The germline gives CDR1 SGHAT, CDR2 FQDESV (reference sequence). CDR3 sequence reads: CASREGTSLTGELFF. The CDR3 DNA reads as TGTGCCAGCAGGGAGGGGACAAGTCTCACCGGGGAGCTGTTTTTT. The full variable domain, completed using reference TRBV11-1 and TRBJ2-2, is EAEVAQSPRYKITEKSQAVAFWCDPISGHATLYWYRQILGQGPELLVQFQDESVVDDSQLPKDRFSAERLKGVDSTLKIQPAELGDSAMYLCASREGTSLTGELFFGEGSRLTVL.

This clonotype was seen many times. The genes are TRBV6-2 or TRBV6-3 and TRBJ2-1; D call uncertain. The length of the CDR3 is 14 residues. Germline V gene sequence: CDR1 MNHEY, CDR2 SVGEGT. V was clipped by 5 bases and J by 0 bases, with 8 bases between them. CDR3 bases: TGTGCCAGCAGTCCCACGAGCTCCTACAATGAGCAGTTCTTC. It specifies CASSPTSSYNEQFF.

This clonotype appeared many times. The rearrangement uses TRBV6-5 and TRBJ1-3; TRBD1 might be the D (5 bases). The germline gives CDR1 MNHEY, CDR2 SVGAGI. Trimming left V 4 bases short and J 5 bases short, with 12 bases between. The CDR3 runs to 14 residues. The CDR3 DNA is TGTGCCAGCAGTTCTAACCGGGACCGAAACACCATATATTTT. Residues: CASSSNRDRNTIYF.

This clonotype was detected many times. V gene TRBV7-6 combines with J gene TRBJ2-7; 11 nucleotides match TRBD2. Germline CDR1 SGHVS, CDR2 FNYEAQ. Trimming cost V 3 bases and J 5 bases; bases outside gene matches: 12. The CDR3 is 17 amino acids. CDR3 loop: CASSFVAVAGGPNEQYF. CDR3 DNA sequence: TGTGCCAGCAGCTTCGTTGCGGTAGCGGGGGGGCCCAACGAGCAGTACTTC.

The chain carries TRBV10-3 and TRBJ2-3; unclear D gene. This CDR3 is built from 12 residues. CDR1 ENHRY and CDR2 SYGVKD come from the germline V gene. Trimming took 8 bases from V and 2 from J, leaving 8 bases between them. Here the CDR3 reads CAIGKDTDTQYF. Written as DNA, the CDR3 is TGTGCCATCGGTAAAGACACAGATACGCAGTATTTT.

This chain uses TRBV7-9 with TRBJ2-7; 8 positions agree with TRBD1. Unmatched junction bases numbered 10, after V lost 2 bases and J lost 1 base. The germline V gene encodes CDR1 SEHNR and CDR2 FQNEAQ (reference sequence). The CDR3 runs 17 residues. The chain's CDR3 is CASSLYGGGQGSYEQYF. The CDR3 bases are TGTGCCAGCAGCTTATACGGGGGCGGACAGGGATCCTACGAGCAGTACTTC.